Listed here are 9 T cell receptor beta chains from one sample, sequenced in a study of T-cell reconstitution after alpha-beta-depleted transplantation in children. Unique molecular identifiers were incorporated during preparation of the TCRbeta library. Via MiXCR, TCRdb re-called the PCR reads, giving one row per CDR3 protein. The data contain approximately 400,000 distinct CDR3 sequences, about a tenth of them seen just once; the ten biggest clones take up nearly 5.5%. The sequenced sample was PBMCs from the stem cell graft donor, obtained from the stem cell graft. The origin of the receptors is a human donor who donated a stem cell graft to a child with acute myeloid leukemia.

The CDR3 DNA follows: TGTGCCAGCAGGACAGGAACGGGCACCGGGGAGCTGTTTTTT. This encodes CASRTGTGTGELFF. The rearrangement uses TRBV12-3 or TRBV12-4 and TRBJ2-2; TRBD1 is a possible D gene (6 bases). The CDR3 runs 14 residues. The V and J ends lost 6 bases and 4 bases respectively, with 12 bases between them.

This chain's CDR3 is CASSLGASGSNTQYF. CDR3 nucleotides: TGTGCCAGCAGTTTAGGGGCTAGCGGGAGCAATACGCAGTATTTT. The rearrangement joins TRBV12-3 or TRBV12-4 to TRBJ2-3; TRBD2 matches at 10 bases. The CDR3 totals 15 residues. Unmatched junction bases numbered 5, after V lost 1 base and J lost 7 bases.

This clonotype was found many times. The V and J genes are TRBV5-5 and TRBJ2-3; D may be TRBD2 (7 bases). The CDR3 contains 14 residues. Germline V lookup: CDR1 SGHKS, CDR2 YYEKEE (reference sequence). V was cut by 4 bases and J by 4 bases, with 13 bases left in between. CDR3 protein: CASSLQGGADTQYF. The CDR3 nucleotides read TGTGCCAGCAGCCTACAGGGAGGGGCAGATACGCAGTATTTT.

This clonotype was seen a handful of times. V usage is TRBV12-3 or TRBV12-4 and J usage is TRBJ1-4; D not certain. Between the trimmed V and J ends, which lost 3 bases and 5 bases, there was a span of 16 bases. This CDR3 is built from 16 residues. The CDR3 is CASSFGSPSANEKLFF. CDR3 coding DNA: TGTGCCAGCAGTTTTGGGAGCCCATCCGCCAATGAAAAACTGTTTTTT.

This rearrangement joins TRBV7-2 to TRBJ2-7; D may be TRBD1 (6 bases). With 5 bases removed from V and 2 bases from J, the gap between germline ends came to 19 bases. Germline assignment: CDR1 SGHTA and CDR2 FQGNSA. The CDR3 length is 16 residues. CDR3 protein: CASSLRGRVSAYEQYF. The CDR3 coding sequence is TGTGCCAGCAGCCTCAGGGGTAGGGTTTCCGCCTACGAGCAGTACTTC.

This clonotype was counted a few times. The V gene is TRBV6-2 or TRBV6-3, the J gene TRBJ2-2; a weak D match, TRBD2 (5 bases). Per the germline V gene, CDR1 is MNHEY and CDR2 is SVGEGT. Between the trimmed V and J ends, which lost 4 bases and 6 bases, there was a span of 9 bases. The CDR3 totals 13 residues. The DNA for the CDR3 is TGTGCCAGCAGTTCTAGCTACCCCGGGGAGCTGTTTTTT. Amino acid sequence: CASSSSYPGELFF.

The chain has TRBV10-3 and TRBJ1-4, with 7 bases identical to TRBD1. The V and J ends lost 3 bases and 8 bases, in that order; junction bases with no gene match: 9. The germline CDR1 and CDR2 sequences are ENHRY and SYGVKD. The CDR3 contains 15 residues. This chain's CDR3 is CAISDPGGGEEKLFF. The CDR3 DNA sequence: TGTGCCATCAGTGACCCGGGAGGGGGCGAGGAAAAACTGTTTTTT.

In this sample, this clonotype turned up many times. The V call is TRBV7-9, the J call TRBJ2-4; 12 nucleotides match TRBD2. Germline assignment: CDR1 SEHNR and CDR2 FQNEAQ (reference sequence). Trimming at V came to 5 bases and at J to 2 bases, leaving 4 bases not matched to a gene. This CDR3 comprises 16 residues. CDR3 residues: CASSPTSGRSKNIQYF. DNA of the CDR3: TGTGCCAGCAGCCCGACTAGCGGGAGATCCAAAAACATTCAGTACTTC.

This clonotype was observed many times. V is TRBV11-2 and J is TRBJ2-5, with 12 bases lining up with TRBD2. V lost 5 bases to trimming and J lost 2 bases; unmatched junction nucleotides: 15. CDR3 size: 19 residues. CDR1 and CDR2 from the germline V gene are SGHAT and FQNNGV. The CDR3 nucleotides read TGTGCCAGCAGCCAGGGGCTAGCGGGGGGGCTTTTGTGGCAAGAGACCCAGTACTTC. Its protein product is CASSQGLAGGLLWQETQYF.